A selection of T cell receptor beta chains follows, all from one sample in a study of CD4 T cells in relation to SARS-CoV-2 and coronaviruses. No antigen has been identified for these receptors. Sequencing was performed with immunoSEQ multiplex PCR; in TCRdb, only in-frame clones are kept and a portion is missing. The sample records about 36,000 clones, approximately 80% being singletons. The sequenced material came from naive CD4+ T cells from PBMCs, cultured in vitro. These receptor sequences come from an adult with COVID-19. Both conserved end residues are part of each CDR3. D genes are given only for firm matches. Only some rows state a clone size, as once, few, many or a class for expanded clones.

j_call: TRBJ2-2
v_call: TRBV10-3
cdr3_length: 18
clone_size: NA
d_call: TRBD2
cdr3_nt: TGTGCCATCAGTGGTAGTAGCGGGACTTTTTTTAGGTCCGGGGAGCTGTTTTTT
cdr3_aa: CAISGSSGTFFRSGELFF

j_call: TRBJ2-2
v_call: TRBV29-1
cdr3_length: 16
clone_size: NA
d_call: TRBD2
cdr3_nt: TGCAGCGTTGGGACCCAACTAGCGGGAGACGCCGGGGAGCTGTTTTTT
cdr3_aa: CSVGTQLAGDAGELFF

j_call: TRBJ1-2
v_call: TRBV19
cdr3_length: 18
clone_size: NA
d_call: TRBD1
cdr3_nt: TGTGCCAGTAGGGTACTCACTCCACGGGACAGGACCCACGGGGGCTACACCTTC
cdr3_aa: CASRVLTPRDRTHGGYTF

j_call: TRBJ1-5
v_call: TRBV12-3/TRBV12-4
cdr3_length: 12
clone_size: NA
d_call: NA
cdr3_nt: TGTGCCAGCAGTGCAGAGGTCCCGCCCCAGCATTTT
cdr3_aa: CASSAEVPPQHF

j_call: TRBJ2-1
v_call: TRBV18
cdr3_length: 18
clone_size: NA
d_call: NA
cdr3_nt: TGTGCCAGCTCAACGTCCAGCGGCCCAGGGTCGGTCTACAATGAGCAGTTCTTC
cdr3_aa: CASSTSSGPGSVYNEQFF

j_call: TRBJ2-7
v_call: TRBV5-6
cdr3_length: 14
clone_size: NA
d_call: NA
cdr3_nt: TGTGCCAGCAGCTTGGTTACAGGGCTAGACGAGCAGTACTTC
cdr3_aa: CASSLVTGLDEQYF

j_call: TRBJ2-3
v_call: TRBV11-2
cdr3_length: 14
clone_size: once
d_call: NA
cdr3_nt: TGTGCCAGCAGCTTACTCGGGCTCACAGATACGCAGTATTTT
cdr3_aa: CASSLLGLTDTQYF

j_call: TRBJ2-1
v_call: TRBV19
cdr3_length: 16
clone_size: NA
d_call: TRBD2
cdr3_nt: TGTGCCAGTAGTACGTACCTAGCGGGACGGGCGGCTGAGCAGTTCTTC
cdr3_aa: CASSTYLAGRAAEQFF

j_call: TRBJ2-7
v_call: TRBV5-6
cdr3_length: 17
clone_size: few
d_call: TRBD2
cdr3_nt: TGTGCCAGCACTCTTCAGGAACTAGCGGGGGAGTCCAACGAGCAGTACTTC
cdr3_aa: CASTLQELAGESNEQYF

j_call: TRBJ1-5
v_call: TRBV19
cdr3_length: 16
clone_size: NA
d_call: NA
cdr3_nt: TGTGCCAGTAGTATAGCGGCCCCGTCGAGGGTTCAGCCCCAGCATTTT
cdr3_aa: CASSIAAPSRVQPQHF

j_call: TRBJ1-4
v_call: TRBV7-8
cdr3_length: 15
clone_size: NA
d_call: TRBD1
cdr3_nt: TGTGCCAGCAGCAAACGGACAGGCCCCGATGAAAAACTGTTTTTT
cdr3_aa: CASSKRTGPDEKLFF

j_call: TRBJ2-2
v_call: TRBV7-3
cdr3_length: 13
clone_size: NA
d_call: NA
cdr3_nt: TGTGCCAGCAGCTTAACCAACACCGGGGAGCTGTTTTTT
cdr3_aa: CASSLTNTGELFF